This TCR beta chain is from a study of blood T cell repertoires in COVID-19. Across the whole study: Sites across the United States, Italy and Spain contributed samples from acute and convalescent COVID-19. PBMCs, B-cell-depleted T cells, or T cells were the source of the cDNA or gDNA that made up the material.

Germline V gene data show CDR1 as MDHEN and CDR2 as SYDVKM. With V trimmed by 7 bases and J by 3 bases, 13 bases remained unmatched. The CDR3 covers 16 residues. Two negative PCRs, clearance, or symptom resolution characterized the recovered Cohort 3 donors. In the study's own analysis: It was from reference gene primer amplification that nucleated cell counts were estimated. The repertoire was sequenced with immunoSEQ multiplex PCR; TCRdb's copy has only in-frame clones and lacks some. V, J and clone size derive from that table, while D and trimming were established from the DNA sequence. The sample yields approximately 250,000 clones, around 89% seen once.

Sequencing input: PBMCs or T cells enriched from blood (not recorded which). J is TRBJ1-2 and V is TRBV28; 8 positions agree with TRBD1. The sequence was obtained from a woman aged 30 to 39 who had recovered from COVID-19. DNA of the CDR3: TGTGCCAGCACCTTCCCACCCGGGACAGGAGACTATGGCTACACCTTC. Translation: CASTFPPGTGDYGYTF.